This is a list of T cell receptor beta chains from one sample in a study of blood T cell repertoires in COVID-19. Measured with immunoSEQ multiplex PCR; TCRdb has only the in-frame clones, and not every one. Of roughly 700,000 clones in the sample, about nine tenths are singletons; the top ten hold approximately 0.3%. The sample was peripheral blood. The receptors shown here come from a woman in her late teens or twenties with acute or convalescent COVID-19. The conserved cysteine and the conserved F or W are not part of the CDR3 here. Size is stated for part of the rows, as once, few or many counts, or as a class when the clone is expanded.

few | TRBV4-2 | ASSQEEDEQF
. | TRBV24-1 | ATSDLWGTGYT
. | TRBV2 | ASSVGQGGGTIY
. | TRBV28 | ASSLNSAEAF
many | TRBV9 | ASSVDVTGTGGYGYT
. | TRBV5-4 | ASSLGGVSGYT
. | TRBV24-1 | ATSDGGRSGANVLT
. | TRBV27 | ASSALTYNSPLH
. | TRBV6-5 | ASSTYGYT
. | TRBV6-1 | ASSDQGFEETQY
few | TRBV30 | AWSVRGSRTEAF